This record concerns one TCR beta chain sequence. Its target is unknown. From germline, CDR1 is DFQATT and CDR2 SNEGSKA (reference sequence). This CDR3 spans 11 amino acids. This sample was taken from a study of CD8+ T cells in alopecia areata. As the sequencing template, cDNA was produced by extracting RNA and reverse transcribing it. Data came from immunoSEQ multiplex PCR; TCRdb stores just in-frame clones and leaves some out. The repertoire holds 150,000 or so clones, with 45% to 60% as singletons. Treatment in this sample: oral pan-JAK inhibitor, 5-10 mg twice daily. Points from the study as a whole: Shared TCR sequences were less clear between patients than in mice, possibly partly from HLA diversity.

This chain uses TRBV20-1 with TRBJ1-2; TRBD1 might be the D (5 bases). The input for sequencing was CD8+ T cells sorted from blood, taken at week 4, from a patient treated with tofacitinib. This TCR was recovered from a human donor with alopecia areata. CDR3 loop: CSGYGGGGYTF. As DNA, the CDR3 is TGCAGCGGGTATGGGGGTGGTGGCTACACCTTC.